Listed below are T cell receptor beta chains from one sample, sequenced in a study of blood T cells in healthy people across ages. TCRdb fed the 5' RACE reads into MiXCR, producing one record per CDR3 protein. The data show over 700,000 distinct CDR3 sequences, about 53% seen once. Source material: blood. These receptors were taken from a man older than 75 in good health. Each CDR3 is given with its conserved first and last residue. The order of the fields is V gene, D gene, J gene, clone size, CDR3 protein, CDR3 DNA. A D gene is named only where the DNA matches it firmly. Clone size is stated in some rows and not others, as once, few, many or a class when expanded.

TRBV12-3/TRBV12-4	NA	TRBJ2-1	once	CASSYPLQGSAHLRKTQFF	TGTGCCAGCAGCTATCCTCTCCAGGGGAGCGCCCACCTTCGGAAGACCCAGTTCTTC
TRBV2	TRBD1	TRBJ1-2	few	CASLQGAGYTF	TGTGCCAGCCTACAGGGGGCAGGCTACACCTTC
TRBV29-1	NA	TRBJ2-1	few	CSNGAGNSYNEQFF	TGCAGCAATGGGGCAGGGAACTCCTACAATGAGCAGTTCTTC
TRBV21-1	NA	TRBJ2-3	few	CASSKRRGGTEHRYAYF	TGTGCCAGCAGCAAAAGACGGGGAGGGACAGAGCACAGATACGCGTATTTT
TRBV18	NA	TRBJ1-1	NA	CASSPYEVNTEAFF	TGTGCCAGCTCACCATATGAGGTGAACACTGAAGCTTTCTTT
TRBV15	TRBD2	TRBJ2-3	once	CAASRPPAGGPVGTQYF	TGTGCCGCCAGCAGACCCCCAGCGGGAGGGCCGGTTGGTACGCAGTATTTT
TRBV24-1	TRBD2	TRBJ2-1	NA	CATSGRTSGRAMGDEQFF	TGTGCCACCAGTGGCAGGACTAGCGGGAGGGCCATGGGGGATGAGCAGTTCTTC
TRBV28	NA	TRBJ2-5	NA	CASSLWEGETQYF	TGTGCCAGCAGTTTATGGGAAGGGGAGACCCAGTACTTC
TRBV5-1	NA	TRBJ2-7	NA	CASSLVGGSKSYEQYF	TGCGCCAGCAGCTTGGTGGGGGGCTCCAAATCCTACGAGCAGTACTTC
TRBV7-7	TRBD1	TRBJ2-5	NA	CASSPTGQQETQYF	TGTGCTAGCAGCCCGACAGGGCAACAAGAGACCCAGTACTTC
TRBV27	NA	TRBJ2-7	NA	CASSKVRVPYEQYF	TGTGCCAGCTCCAAAGTCCGGGTCCCCTACGAGCAGTACTTC
TRBV12-3/TRBV12-4	TRBD1	TRBJ1-2	NA	CASSGTENYGYTF	TGTGCCAGCAGTGGGACAGAGAACTATGGCTACACCTTC
TRBV29-1	TRBD1	TRBJ2-7	NA	CSVRQDRGNEQYF	TGCAGCGTTCGGCAGGACAGGGGGAACGAGCAGTACTTC
TRBV10-3	NA	TRBJ1-4	NA	CASRVSTNEKLFF	TGTGCCAGCAGGGTGTCAACTAATGAAAAACTGTTTTTT
TRBV19	NA	TRBJ1-1	NA	CASSPRATAGTEAFF	TGTGCCAGTAGTCCCAGGGCCACCGCCGGCACTGAAGCTTTCTTT
TRBV7-3	NA	TRBJ2-7	few	CASSLTPGHFYEQYF	TGTGCCAGCAGCTTAACCCCGGGACACTTCTACGAGCAGTACTTC
TRBV6-4	NA	TRBJ2-2	few	CASSAQSNTGELFF	TGTGCCAGCAGTGCCCAGTCAAACACCGGGGAGCTGTTTTTT
TRBV9	NA	TRBJ2-5	NA	CASSVGDNGETQYF	TGTGCCAGCAGCGTAGGAGACAACGGAGAGACCCAGTACTTC
TRBV9	NA	TRBJ2-3	NA	CASSPRLEGVEHRDAYF	TGTGCCAGCAGCCCCCGTCTAGAGGGGGTCGAGCACAGAGACGCGTATTTT
TRBV7-2	TRBD2	TRBJ2-1	few	CASSFTSGVYNEQFF	TGTGCCAGCAGTTTTACTAGCGGGGTTTACAATGAGCAGTTCTTC
TRBV6-5	NA	TRBJ1-4	NA	CASRRDSREKLFF	TGTGCCAGCAGACGGGACTCTCGTGAAAAACTGTTTTTT
TRBV29-1	NA	TRBJ2-1	NA	CSGLGSGIYNEQFF	TGCAGCGGGCTGGGTAGCGGAATATACAATGAGCAGTTCTTC
TRBV29-1	TRBD1	TRBJ1-1	NA	CSVVSPDRGGAEAFF	TGCAGCGTTGTTTCTCCGGACAGGGGCGGAGCTGAAGCTTTCTTT
TRBV7-3	TRBD2	TRBJ2-7	NA	CASSLGPGTSGYEQYF	TGTGCCAGCAGCTTAGGCCCCGGGACTAGCGGCTACGAGCAGTACTTC
TRBV9	NA	TRBJ2-7	few	CASTQTGGGSDEQYF	TGTGCCAGCACCCAAACCGGGGGCGGGAGTGACGAGCAGTACTTC
TRBV18	NA	TRBJ2-3	NA	CASSPPMMDTQYF	TGTGCCAGCTCACCACCTATGATGGATACGCAGTATTTT
TRBV7-9	NA	TRBJ1-2	NA	CASSLERQTYGYTF	TGTGCCAGCAGCTTAGAGCGGCAAACCTATGGCTACACCTTC
TRBV29-1	TRBD2	TRBJ2-5	NA	CSVELADHQETQYF	TGCAGCGTTGAACTAGCGGACCACCAAGAGACCCAGTACTTC
TRBV18	NA	TRBJ2-1	once	CASSPELASTYNEQFF	TGTGCCAGCTCACCCGAACTAGCCTCGACTTACAATGAGCAGTTCTTC
TRBV7-9	NA	TRBJ2-4	NA	CAGGPGGAKTIQYF	TGTGCCGGAGGCCCGGGTGGGGCCAAAACCATTCAGTACTTC
TRBV12-3/TRBV12-4	NA	TRBJ2-5	NA	CASSAQQGPETQYF	TGTGCCAGCAGTGCGCAACAGGGACCCGAGACCCAGTACTTC
TRBV7-3	NA	TRBJ2-3	NA	CASSARGGTKDTRYF	TGTGCCAGCAGCGCCCGAGGGGGGACCAAAGATACGCGGTATTTT
TRBV20-1	TRBD2	TRBJ2-3	NA	CSASGTSGSTADTQYF	TGCAGTGCCTCCGGGACTAGCGGGAGTACGGCAGATACGCAGTATTTT